The TCR beta chain described here comes from a study of T cell changes during pregnancy in multiple sclerosis (dated by TCRdb to between 2018 and 2021). The study in broad terms: The study looked at changes in the T cell repertoire across pregnancy in women with multiple sclerosis.

About this clone itself: The antigen it recognizes is unknown. No much larger clone exists at a distance of one base, and base qualities are not known.

The library was generated by the immunoSEQ multiplex PCR assay. As stored in TCRdb, this immuneACCESS dataset retains in-frame rearrangements with V and J assigned. A fraction of the clones does not appear; measured against another copy, unresolved V genes explain less than half of the discrepancy, and the remainder lacks a known reason. The table for this sample lists 91,000 or so clones; about 94% of them were counted only once. Almost 1% of the sample is held by the ten biggest clonotypes. A distance of 13 bases separates the germline ends of V and J, which lose 4 bases and 0 bases respectively. CDR1 and CDR2, looked up from the germline V gene, are SGHRS and YFSETQ. Reading from cysteine to phenylalanine, the CDR3 counts 15 amino acids. Only the CDR3 DNA is retained, 45 bases long and in frame from the first base.

The source material was peripheral blood, sampled after pregnancy. In this chain, TRBV5-1 is recombined with TRBJ1-1; TRBD1 is possibly the D segment (5 matching bases). This clonotype was sampled from a female donor with multiple sclerosis, enrolled in a pregnancy study. CDR3 loop: CASSPVRQMNTEAFF. The DNA is as follows: TGCGCCAGCAGCCCGGTAAGACAGATGAACACTGAAGCTTTCTTT. With the rest looked up from the reference TRBV5-1 and TRBJ1-1 genes rather than sequenced, the full variable domain is KAGVTQTPRYLIKTRGQQVTLSCSPISGHRSVSWYQQTPGQGLQFLFEYFSETQRNKGNFPGRFSGRQFSNSRSEMNVSTLELGDSALYLCASSPVRQMNTEAFFGQGTRLTVV.